Below, one TCR beta chain is given with its context. This entry is derived from a study of blood T cell repertoires in COVID-19. For the study at large: Sites across the United States, Italy and Spain contributed samples from acute and convalescent COVID-19.

Libraries were prepared by immunoSEQ multiplex PCR; TCRdb keeps only in-frame clonotypes and omits some of them. The data contain 230,000 or so clones, roughly 81% of them seen just once; the ten biggest clones take up under 7%. Individuals in the exposed group had encountered a COVID-19 case within 2 weeks preceding study entry. The specimen sequenced was PBMCs or T cells enriched from blood (not recorded which). The origin of this receptor is a woman in her forties or fifties who had been exposed to COVID-19.

CDR3 DNA sequence: TGTGCCAGCAGCCTGGACAGGGGGCGAACCTACGAGCAGTACTTC. It encodes CASSLDRGRTYEQYF. This chain connects TRBV7-2 to TRBJ2-7; 11 positions agree with TRBD1. The CDR3 extends over 15 amino acids. The germline gives CDR1 SGHTA, CDR2 FQGNSA. J lost 2 bases, V lost 5 bases, and 5 bases had no gene match.